This is a list of T cell receptor beta chains from one sample in a study of cytomegalovirus exposure and HLA in healthy donors. Repertoires were generated with immunoSEQ multiplex PCR, while TCRdb's copy carries only in-frame clones and drops some. The table shows approximately 110,000 clones, with over 60% occurring only once. Sequencing was performed on PBMCs. These receptors were taken from a human donor in good health. Both conserved end residues are part of each CDR3. A D gene is named only where the DNA matches it firmly. Expanded clones are given a class, and other clones once, few, many or no size at all.

size	V	J	D	CDR3	DNA
.	TRBV27	TRBJ1-4	.	CASSLGATNEKLFF	TGTGCCAGCAGTTTAGGAGCAACTAATGAAAAACTGTTTTTT
.	TRBV19	TRBJ2-7	TRBD2	CASKMTSGSSYEQYF	TGTGCCAGTAAGATGACTAGCGGGTCCTCCTACGAGCAGTACTTC
.	TRBV5-1	TRBJ2-4	.	CASSFGGREDGNIQYF	TGCGCCAGCAGCTTCGGGGGGCGCGAGGACGGAAACATTCAGTACTTC
.	TRBV6-4	TRBJ2-3	TRBD2	CASSDLAGGLDTQYF	TGTGCCAGCAGTGACTTGGCGGGAGGTTTGGATACGCAGTATTTT
.	TRBV5-4	TRBJ2-2	TRBD2	CASSLSGTNTGELFF	TGTGCCAGCAGCTTAAGCGGGACGAACACCGGGGAGCTGTTTTTT
few	TRBV6-1	TRBJ1-1	.	CASQNREGTEAFF	TGTGCCAGCCAAAATCGAGAGGGCACTGAAGCTTTCTTT
.	TRBV6-5	TRBJ1-2	.	CASSYTRGGYTF	TGTGCCAGCAGTTATACGAGGGGGGGCTACACCTTC
.	TRBV6-5	TRBJ1-4	TRBD1	CASSLRQGAREKLFF	TGTGCCAGCAGTCTACGACAGGGGGCTCGGGAAAAACTGTTTTTT
once	TRBV29-1	TRBJ2-3	TRBD1	CSVEPLRTGGADTQYF	TGCAGCGTTGAACCACTTCGGACAGGGGGCGCAGATACGCAGTATTTT
.	TRBV27	TRBJ2-2	TRBD1	CASSLEWTGYNTGELFF	TGTGCCAGCAGTCTAGAATGGACAGGGTACAACACCGGGGAGCTGTTTTTT
.	TRBV7-2	TRBJ2-1	.	CASSLAGTSYNEQFF	TGTGCCAGCAGCTTGGCGGGAACCTCCTACAATGAGCAGTTCTTC
.	TRBV5-1	TRBJ2-5	TRBD2	CASSSGLAGTETQYF	TGCGCCAGCAGCTCGGGACTAGCGGGAACAGAGACCCAGTACTTC
.	TRBV7-9	TRBJ1-4	.	CASSRGQSNEKLFF	TGTGCCAGCAGCCGAGGACAGAGTAATGAAAAACTGTTTTTT
.	TRBV10-1	TRBJ1-5	.	CASIGGAQWGNQPQHF	TGCGCCAGCATCGGGGGGGCACAATGGGGCAATCAGCCCCAGCATTTT
.	TRBV5-4	TRBJ2-1	.	CASSLYVSRGNEQFF	TGTGCCAGCAGCTTGTATGTTTCTAGGGGCAATGAGCAGTTCTTC
.	TRBV7-9	TRBJ1-4	.	CASSLVAGEGATNEKLFF	TGTGCCAGCAGCTTAGTAGCGGGAGAGGGTGCAACTAATGAAAAACTGTTTTTT
.	TRBV19	TRBJ1-1	.	CASSIRLTGEAFF	TGTGCCAGTAGTATAAGACTTACAGGGGAAGCTTTCTTT
.	TRBV28	TRBJ2-1	TRBD2	CASSLLAGVWSEQFF	TGTGCCAGCAGTTTACTAGCGGGAGTGTGGAGTGAGCAGTTCTTC
.	TRBV21-1	TRBJ2-4	.	CASKGTVGNIQYF	TGTGCCAGCAAGGGGACAGTCGGAAACATTCAGTACTTC
.	TRBV5-1	TRBJ2-1	TRBD2	CASSLVGALAGNNEQFF	TGCGCCAGCAGCTTGGTAGGAGCACTAGCGGGAAACAATGAGCAGTTCTTC
few	TRBV19	TRBJ1-2	.	CASSIRRDTNYGYTF	TGTGCCAGTAGTATACGTAGGGACACCAACTATGGCTACACCTTC
.	TRBV10-3	TRBJ2-2	TRBD2	CAISAWTSGNTGELFF	TGTGCCATCAGTGCCTGGACTAGCGGGAACACCGGGGAGCTGTTTTTT
.	TRBV5-6	TRBJ2-3	TRBD2	CASSGRLAGSSDTQYF	TGTGCCAGCAGCGGGAGACTAGCGGGATCTTCGGATACGCAGTATTTT
.	TRBV10-1	TRBJ2-1	TRBD1	CASTQAGGAYNEQFF	TGCGCCAGCACCCAAGCAGGGGGCGCGTACAATGAGCAGTTCTTC
.	TRBV5-6	TRBJ1-2	.	CVSSPGIRVGGYTF	TGTGTCAGCAGCCCGGGCATCAGGGTGGGTGGCTACACCTTC
.	TRBV12-5	TRBJ1-1	.	CASGLLRGTEAFF	TGTGCTAGTGGTTTGCTAAGGGGAACTGAAGCTTTCTTT
few	TRBV28	TRBJ2-1	.	CASSLLNLRGWGEQFF	TGTGCCAGCAGTTTATTAAACTTGAGAGGGTGGGGTGAGCAGTTCTTC
.	TRBV9	TRBJ2-7	TRBD2	CASSVAGGGSYEQYF	TGTGCCAGCAGCGTAGCGGGAGGGGGATCCTACGAGCAGTACTTC
.	TRBV5-1	TRBJ2-7	TRBD2	CASSTLAGVIYEQYF	TGCGCCAGCAGCACCCTAGCGGGAGTGATCTACGAGCAGTACTTC
once	TRBV5-6	TRBJ2-7	.	CASSGTTGREQYF	TGTGCCAGCAGCGGAACGACAGGGAGGGAGCAGTACTTC
.	TRBV5-1	TRBJ1-1	.	CASSLYSPMNTEAFF	TGCGCCAGCAGCTTGTACAGCCCGATGAACACTGAAGCTTTCTTT
.	TRBV19	TRBJ2-6	.	CASSIRGVGLKGANVLTF	TGTGCCAGTAGTATTAGGGGTGTGGGGCTTAAAGGGGCCAACGTCCTGACTTTC
.	TRBV10-3	TRBJ2-7	TRBD2	CAIGRTSDIGNEQYF	TGTGCCATCGGAAGGACTAGCGACATCGGCAACGAGCAGTACTTC
.	TRBV6-1	TRBJ1-2	TRBD1	CASSKGQDYGYTF	TGTGCCAGCAGCAAGGGACAGGACTATGGCTACACCTTC
.	TRBV6-4	TRBJ2-6	.	CASSAQFSGANVLTF	TGTGCCAGCAGCGCTCAGTTCTCTGGGGCCAACGTCCTGACTTTC
.	TRBV9	TRBJ1-1	.	CASSADTSPEAFF	TGTGCCAGCAGCGCGGACACTTCCCCTGAAGCTTTCTTT
.	TRBV5-6	TRBJ2-5	TRBD2	CASSRGELAGQETQYF	TGTGCCAGCAGCCGGGGGGAACTAGCGGGGCAAGAGACCCAGTACTTC
.	TRBV19	TRBJ1-3	TRBD1	CASSHRGRGNTIYF	TGTGCCAGTAGCCACAGGGGAAGGGGAAACACCATATATTTT
.	TRBV29-1	TRBJ2-3	TRBD2	CSVGGSGKTDTQYF	TGCAGCGTTGGGGGTAGCGGGAAAACAGATACGCAGTATTTT
.	TRBV27	TRBJ2-7	TRBD1	CASSRQGETSYEQYF	TGTGCCAGCAGTAGACAGGGGGAGACCTCCTACGAGCAGTACTTC
.	TRBV19	TRBJ2-7	TRBD2	CASSSGRFDEQYF	TGTGCCAGCTCTAGCGGGAGGTTCGACGAGCAGTACTTC
.	TRBV5-3	TRBJ2-2	TRBD2	CARSLAGGPVTGELFF	TGTGCCAGAAGCTTAGCGGGAGGGCCGGTCACCGGGGAGCTGTTTTTT
.	TRBV28	TRBJ2-7	.	CASSSVVEQYF	TGTGCCAGCAGTTCGGTGGTCGAGCAGTACTTC
few	TRBV5-1	TRBJ1-6	.	CASNDGGNSPLHF	TGCGCCAGCAACGACGGAGGAAATTCACCCCTCCACTTT
.	TRBV27	TRBJ1-1	.	CASSETGYTEAFF	TGTGCCAGCAGTGAAACAGGGTACACTGAAGCTTTCTTT
.	TRBV28	TRBJ2-1	TRBD2	CASSSTRLAVSVDEQFF	TGTGCCAGCAGTTCCACCCGACTAGCGGTTTCCGTCGATGAGCAGTTCTTC
.	TRBV2	TRBJ2-1	TRBD2	CASKGLAGGNEQFF	TGTGCCAGCAAGGGGCTAGCGGGTGGCAATGAGCAGTTCTTC
.	TRBV28	TRBJ2-7	TRBD2	CASSPPRASGSYEQYF	TGTGCCAGCTCCCCCCCCAGAGCTAGCGGGAGTTACGAGCAGTACTTC
.	TRBV19	TRBJ2-3	TRBD2	CASRTSGSPDTQYF	TGTGCCAGCCGGACTAGCGGGAGCCCAGATACGCAGTATTTT
.	TRBV5-6	TRBJ2-7	.	CASSLGRRGEQYF	TGTGCCAGCAGCTTGGGCCGACGCGGCGAGCAGTACTTC
.	TRBV6-5	TRBJ1-4	.	CASSWTATNEKLFF	TGTGCCAGCAGTTGGACTGCAACTAATGAAAAACTGTTTTTT
few	TRBV18	TRBJ2-7	.	CASSPPTEYYEQYF	TGTGCCAGCTCACCACCGACAGAATACTACGAGCAGTACTTC
.	TRBV6-1	TRBJ2-1	TRBD2	CASSASIAGGTHNEQFF	TGTGCCAGCAGTGCTAGTATAGCGGGGGGAACTCACAATGAGCAGTTCTTC